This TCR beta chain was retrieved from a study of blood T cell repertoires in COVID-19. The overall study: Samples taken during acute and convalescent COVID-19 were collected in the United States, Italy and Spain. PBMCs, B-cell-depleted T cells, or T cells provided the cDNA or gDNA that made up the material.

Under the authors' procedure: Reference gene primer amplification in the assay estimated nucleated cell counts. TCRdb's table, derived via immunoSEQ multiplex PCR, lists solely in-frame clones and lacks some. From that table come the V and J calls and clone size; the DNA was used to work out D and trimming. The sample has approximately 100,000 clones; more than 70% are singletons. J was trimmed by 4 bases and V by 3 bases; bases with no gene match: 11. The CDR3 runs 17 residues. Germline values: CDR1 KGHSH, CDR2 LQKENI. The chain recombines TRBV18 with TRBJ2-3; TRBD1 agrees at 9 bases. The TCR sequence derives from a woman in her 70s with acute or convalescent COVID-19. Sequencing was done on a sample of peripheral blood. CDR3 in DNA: TGTGCCAGCTCACCCGTTGACGGACAGGGGTATGCAGATACGCAGTATTTT. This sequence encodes CASSPVDGQGYADTQYF.